This record covers a single T cell receptor beta chain. This sample was taken from a study of metastatic and nonmetastatic thyroid tumors. MiXCR was used by TCRdb to re-call the PCR reads. The repertoire has about 30,000 clones, about 22% of them found once; the top ten carry 2.4%. Patients had received no treatment of any kind before thyroid surgery. The sample comprised blood. This TCR derives from a female donor with papillary thyroid cancer or a benign thyroid nodule (not recorded which). Some clones in this sample may be carry-over from other donors' samples.

Here the CDR3 DNA reads TGTGCCAGCAGCACTAGGGATAGACTAGCGGGAGTCACCCAGTACTTC. Protein sequence: CASSTRDRLAGVTQYF. V gene TRBV7-2 combines with J gene TRBJ2-5, with TRBD2 identical over 12 bases. The germline CDR1 and CDR2 sequences are SGHTA and FQGNSA. The CDR3 loop spans 16 amino acids. V was pared by 5 bases and J by 8 bases, with 12 bases of the junction left unmatched.